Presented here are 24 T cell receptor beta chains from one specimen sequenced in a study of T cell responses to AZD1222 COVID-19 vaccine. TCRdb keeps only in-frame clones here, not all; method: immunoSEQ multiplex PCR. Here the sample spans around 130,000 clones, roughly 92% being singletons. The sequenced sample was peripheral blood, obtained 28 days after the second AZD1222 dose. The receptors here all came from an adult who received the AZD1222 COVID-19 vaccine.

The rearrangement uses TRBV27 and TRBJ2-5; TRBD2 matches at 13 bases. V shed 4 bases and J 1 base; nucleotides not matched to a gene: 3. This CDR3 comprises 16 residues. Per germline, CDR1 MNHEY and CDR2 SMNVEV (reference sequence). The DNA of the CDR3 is TGTGCCAGCAGTTCAAGGACTAGCGGGAGCCAAGAGACCCAGTACTTC. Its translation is CASSSRTSGSQETQYF.

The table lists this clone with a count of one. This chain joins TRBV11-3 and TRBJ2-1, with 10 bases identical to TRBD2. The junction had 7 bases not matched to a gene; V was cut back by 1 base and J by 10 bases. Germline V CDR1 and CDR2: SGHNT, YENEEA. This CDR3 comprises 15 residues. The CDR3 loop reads CASSLVAGGSAEQFF. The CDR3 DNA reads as TGTGCCAGCAGCTTAGTAGCGGGAGGTTCGGCAGAGCAGTTCTTC.

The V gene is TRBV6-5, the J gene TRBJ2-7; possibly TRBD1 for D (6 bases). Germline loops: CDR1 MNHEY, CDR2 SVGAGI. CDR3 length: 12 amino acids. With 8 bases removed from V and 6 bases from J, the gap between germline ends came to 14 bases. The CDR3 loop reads CASLANRVEQYF. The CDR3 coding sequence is TGTGCCAGCCTCGCCAACAGGGTCGAGCAGTACTTC.

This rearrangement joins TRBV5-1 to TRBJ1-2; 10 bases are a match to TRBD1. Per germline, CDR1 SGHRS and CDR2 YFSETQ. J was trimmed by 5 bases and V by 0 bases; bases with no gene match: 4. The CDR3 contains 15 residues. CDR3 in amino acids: CASSLGQGARYGYTF. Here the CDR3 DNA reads TGCGCCAGCAGCTTGGGACAGGGGGCGAGGTATGGCTACACCTTC.

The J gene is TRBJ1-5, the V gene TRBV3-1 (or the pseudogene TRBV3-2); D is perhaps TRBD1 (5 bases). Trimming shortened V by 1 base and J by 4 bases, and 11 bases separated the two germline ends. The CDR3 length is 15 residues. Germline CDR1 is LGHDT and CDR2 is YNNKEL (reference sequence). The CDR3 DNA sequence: TGTGCCAGCAGCCAAGGGCGACAGCAAAATCAGCCCCAGCATTTT. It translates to CASSQGRQQNQPQHF.

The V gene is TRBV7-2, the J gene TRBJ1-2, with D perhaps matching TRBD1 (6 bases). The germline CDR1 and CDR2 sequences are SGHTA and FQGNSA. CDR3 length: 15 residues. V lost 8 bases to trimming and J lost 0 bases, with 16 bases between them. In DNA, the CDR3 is TGTGCCAGCGGCAACTACAGGGCCTCTAACTATGGCTACACCTTC. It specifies CASGNYRASNYGYTF.

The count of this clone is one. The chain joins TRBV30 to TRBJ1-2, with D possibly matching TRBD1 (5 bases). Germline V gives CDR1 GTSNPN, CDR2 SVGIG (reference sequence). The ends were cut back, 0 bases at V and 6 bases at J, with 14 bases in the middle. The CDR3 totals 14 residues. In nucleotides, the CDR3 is TGTGCCTGGAGTGTACTAAGTGGGGGGAATGGCTACACCTTC. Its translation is CAWSVLSGGNGYTF.

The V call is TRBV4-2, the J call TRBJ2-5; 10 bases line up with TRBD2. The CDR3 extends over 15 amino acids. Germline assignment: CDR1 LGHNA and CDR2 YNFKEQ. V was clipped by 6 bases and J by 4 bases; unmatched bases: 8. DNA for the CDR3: TGTGCCAGCAGTAGCGGGAGGACCTTGGGAGAGACCCAGTACTTC. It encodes CASSSGRTLGETQYF.

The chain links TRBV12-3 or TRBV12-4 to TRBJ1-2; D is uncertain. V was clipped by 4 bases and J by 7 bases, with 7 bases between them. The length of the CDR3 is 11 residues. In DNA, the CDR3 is TGTGCCAGCAGTTACCGGGTTGGCTACACCTTC. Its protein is CASSYRVGYTF.

The CDR3 nucleotides are TGTGCCAGCAGCCGGTCCCGGGAAAAACTGTTTTTT. Residues: CASSRSREKLFF. V usage is TRBV3-1 (or the pseudogene TRBV3-2) and J usage is TRBJ1-4; D remains unclear. Trimming cost V 4 bases and J 8 bases, with 8 bases left between them. The CDR3 contains 12 residues. Germline-derived CDR1 and CDR2 are LGHDT and YNNKEL (reference sequence).

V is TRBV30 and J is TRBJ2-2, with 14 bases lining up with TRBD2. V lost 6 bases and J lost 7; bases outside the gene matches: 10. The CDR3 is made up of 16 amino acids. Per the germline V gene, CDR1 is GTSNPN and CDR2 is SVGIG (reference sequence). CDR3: CACKKGLAGVVGELFF. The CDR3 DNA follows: TGTGCCTGTAAAAAGGGACTAGCGGGAGTGGTCGGGGAGCTGTTTTTT.

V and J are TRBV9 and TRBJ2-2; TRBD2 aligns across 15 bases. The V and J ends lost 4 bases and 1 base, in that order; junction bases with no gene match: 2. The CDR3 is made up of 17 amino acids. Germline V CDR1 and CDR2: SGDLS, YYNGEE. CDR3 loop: CASSTGLAGGNTGELFF. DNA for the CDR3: TGTGCCAGCAGCACGGGACTAGCGGGAGGGAACACCGGGGAGCTGTTTTTT.

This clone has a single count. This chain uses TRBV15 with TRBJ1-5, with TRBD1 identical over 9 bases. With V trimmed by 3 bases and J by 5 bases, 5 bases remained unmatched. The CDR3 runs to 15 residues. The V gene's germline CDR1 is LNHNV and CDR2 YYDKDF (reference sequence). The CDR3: CATSRDRGRHQPQHF. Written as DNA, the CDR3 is TGTGCCACCAGCAGGGACAGGGGTAGGCATCAGCCCCAGCATTTT.

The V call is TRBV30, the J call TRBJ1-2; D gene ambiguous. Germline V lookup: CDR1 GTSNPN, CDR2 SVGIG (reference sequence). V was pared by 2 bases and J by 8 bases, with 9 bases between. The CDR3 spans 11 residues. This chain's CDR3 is CAWSRPHGYTF. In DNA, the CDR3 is TGTGCCTGGAGTAGACCCCACGGCTACACCTTC.

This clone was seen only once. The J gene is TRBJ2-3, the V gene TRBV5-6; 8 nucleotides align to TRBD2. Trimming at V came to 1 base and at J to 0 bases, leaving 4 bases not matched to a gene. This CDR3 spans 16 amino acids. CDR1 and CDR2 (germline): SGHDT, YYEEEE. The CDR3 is CASSLRLATSTDTQYF. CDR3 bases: TGTGCCAGCAGCTTGAGACTAGCGACGAGCACAGATACGCAGTATTTT.

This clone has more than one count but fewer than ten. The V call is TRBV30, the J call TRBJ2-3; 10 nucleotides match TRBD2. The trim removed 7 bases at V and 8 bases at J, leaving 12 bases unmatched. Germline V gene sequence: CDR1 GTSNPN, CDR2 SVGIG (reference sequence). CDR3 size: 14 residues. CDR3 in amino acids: CAFQLAGSFRTQYF. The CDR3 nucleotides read TGTGCCTTTCAACTAGCGGGGTCCTTTCGTACGCAGTATTTT.

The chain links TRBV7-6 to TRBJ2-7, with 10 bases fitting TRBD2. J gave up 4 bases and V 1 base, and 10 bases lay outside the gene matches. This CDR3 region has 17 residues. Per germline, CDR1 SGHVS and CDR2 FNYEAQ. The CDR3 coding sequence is TGTGCCAGCAGCTTAGATAGCGGGGGGCACACAATATACGAGCAGTACTTC. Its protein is CASSLDSGGHTIYEQYF.

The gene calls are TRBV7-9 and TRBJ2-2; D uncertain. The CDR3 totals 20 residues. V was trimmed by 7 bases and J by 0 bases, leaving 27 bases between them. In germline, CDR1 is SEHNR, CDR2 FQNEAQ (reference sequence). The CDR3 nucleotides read TGTGCCAGCACCAAGGGTTCTATGGCGCCCTCGTTCGCGAACACCGGGGAGCTGTTTTTT. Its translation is CASTKGSMAPSFANTGELFF. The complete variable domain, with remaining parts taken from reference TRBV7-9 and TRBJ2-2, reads DTGVSQNPRHKITKRGQNVTFRCDPISEHNRLYWYRQTLGQGPEFLTYFQNEAQLEKSRLLSDRFSAERPKGSFSTLEIQRTEQGDSAMYLCASTKGSMAPSFANTGELFFGEGSRLTVL.

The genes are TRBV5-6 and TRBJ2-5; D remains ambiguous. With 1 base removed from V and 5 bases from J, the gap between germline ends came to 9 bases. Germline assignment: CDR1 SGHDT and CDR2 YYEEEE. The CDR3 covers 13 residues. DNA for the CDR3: TGTGCCAGCAGCTTGTTGATTGGGGAGACCCAGTACTTC. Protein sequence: CASSLLIGETQYF.

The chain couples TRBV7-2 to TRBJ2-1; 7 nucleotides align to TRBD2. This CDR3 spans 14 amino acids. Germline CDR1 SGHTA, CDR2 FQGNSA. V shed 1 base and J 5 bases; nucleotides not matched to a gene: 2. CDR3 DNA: TGTGCCAGCAGCTTAGTTCTAGCGGACAATGAGCAGTTCTTC. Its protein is CASSLVLADNEQFF.

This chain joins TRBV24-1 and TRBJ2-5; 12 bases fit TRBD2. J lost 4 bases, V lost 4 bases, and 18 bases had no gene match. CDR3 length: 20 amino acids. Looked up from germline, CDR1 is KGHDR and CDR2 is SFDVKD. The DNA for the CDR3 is TGTGCCACCAGTGACCCCCCAGGGAGCCCTAGCGGGGGGGGCGTAGAGACCCAGTACTTC. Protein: CATSDPPGSPSGGGVETQYF.

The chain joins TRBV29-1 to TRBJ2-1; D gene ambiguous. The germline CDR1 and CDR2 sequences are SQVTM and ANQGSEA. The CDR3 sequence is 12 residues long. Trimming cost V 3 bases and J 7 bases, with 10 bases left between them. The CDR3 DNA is TGCAGCGTTGAGTTACTGACAAATGAGCAGTTCTTC. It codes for CSVELLTNEQFF.

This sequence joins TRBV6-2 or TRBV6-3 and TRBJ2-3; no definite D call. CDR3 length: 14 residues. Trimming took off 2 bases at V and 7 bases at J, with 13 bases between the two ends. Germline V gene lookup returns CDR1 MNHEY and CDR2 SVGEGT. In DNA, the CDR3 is TGTGCCAGCAGTTACGGGTTAAGTGTAAATACGCAGTATTTT. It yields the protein CASSYGLSVNTQYF.

The CDR3 loop is CASSLVVGRTDTQYF. CDR3 nucleotide sequence: TGTGCCAGCAGTTTGGTAGTGGGCCGCACAGATACGCAGTATTTT. This rearrangement joins TRBV27 to TRBJ2-3; D is undetermined. The V end lost 3 bases, the J end lost 1 base, and 11 bases lay between the germline ends. Germline V CDR1 and CDR2: MNHEY, SMNVEV (reference sequence). The length of the CDR3 is 15 residues.